A single sample gave rise to the 26 T cell receptor beta chains below, sequenced in a study of blood T cell repertoires in COVID-19. The table came from immunoSEQ multiplex PCR; TCRdb's copy has only in-frame clones and leaves some out. Among 60,000 to 70,000 clones listed, roughly 90% were seen once. Sequencing was carried out using peripheral blood. Receptors originate from a woman aged 60-75 years with acute or convalescent COVID-19.

The chain couples TRBV7-9 to TRBJ2-1; 8 bases fit TRBD2. CDR1 is SEHNR, CDR2 FQNEAQ, per germline (reference sequence). The V segment lost 5 bases and the J segment 3 bases; nucleotides outside the gene matches: 9. CDR3 size: 16 residues. The CDR3: CASSARTSSFYNEQFF. Written as DNA, the CDR3 is TGTGCCAGCAGCGCCAGGACTAGCAGTTTCTACAATGAGCAGTTCTTC.

J is TRBJ1-1 and V is TRBV11-2; D is undetermined. CDR1 and CDR2 from the germline V gene are SGHAT and FQNNGV. The CDR3 totals 14 residues. V lost 2 bases and J 1 base, leaving 8 bases between the germline ends. This CDR3 reads CASSLSDGNTEAFF. DNA of the CDR3: TGTGCCAGCAGCTTAAGCGACGGGAACACTGAAGCTTTCTTT.

V gene TRBV29-1 combines with J gene TRBJ1-1; 7 positions agree with TRBD1. The trim removed 6 bases at V and 0 bases at J, leaving 10 bases unmatched. Germline CDR1 is SQVTM and CDR2 is ANQGSEA. This CDR3 comprises 15 residues. CDR3 residues: CSVERQGRMNTEAFF. The CDR3 coding sequence is TGCAGCGTCGAGCGACAGGGTCGGATGAACACTGAAGCTTTCTTT.

The rearrangement uses TRBV3-1 (or the pseudogene TRBV3-2) and TRBJ1-3; the D gene is possibly TRBD1 (6 bases). Looked up from germline, CDR1 is LGHDT and CDR2 is YNNKEL (reference sequence). The CDR3 extends over 14 amino acids. V lost 5 bases, J lost 4 bases, and 12 bases lay in between. CDR3 sequence reads: CASSSGERGNTIYF. CDR3 sequence (DNA): TGTGCCAGCAGCTCAGGGGAACGGGGAAACACCATATATTTT.

The V gene is TRBV11-2, the J gene TRBJ2-1; 10 bases agree with TRBD2. The germline gives CDR1 SGHAT, CDR2 FQNNGV. The V and J ends lost 5 bases and 10 bases, in that order; junction bases with no gene match: 8. The CDR3 runs 14 residues. The CDR3 DNA is TGTGCCAGCAGCGGTAGCGGGGGGACGGGAGAGCAGTTCTTC. Translation: CASSGSGGTGEQFF.

V is TRBV3-1 (or the pseudogene TRBV3-2) and J is TRBJ1-2, with D perhaps matching TRBD1 (5 bases). Germline CDR1 is LGHDT and CDR2 is YNNKEL (reference sequence). The V end lost 1 base, the J end lost 2 bases, and 17 bases lay between the germline ends. This CDR3 region has 17 residues. The CDR3 here is CASSQVGGEHVNYGYTF. As DNA, the CDR3 is TGTGCCAGCAGCCAAGTGGGAGGGGAGCACGTAAACTATGGCTACACCTTC.

J is TRBJ1-3 and V is TRBV4-1; D is unclear. CDR1 is MGHRA and CDR2 is YSYEKL in the germline V gene. This CDR3 has 14 residues. Trimming took off 5 bases at V and 7 bases at J, with 15 bases between the two ends. The CDR3 sequence: CASSFGASRNTIYF. The CDR3 DNA follows: TGCGCCAGCAGCTTTGGAGCATCGAGGAACACCATATATTTT.

To note about this clone: The sample contains more than one DNA sequence encoding this CDR3. The rearrangement links TRBV3-1 (or the pseudogene TRBV3-2) to TRBJ1-6; the match to TRBD1 covers 9 bases. The germline V gene has CDR1 LGHDT and CDR2 YNNKEL (reference sequence). The CDR3 has 16 residues. The J segment lost 7 bases and the V segment lost 1 base, leaving 5 bases of the junction unmatched. The chain's CDR3 is CASSQGLGQGNSPLHF. The CDR3, as DNA: TGTGCCAGCAGCCAAGGTTTGGGACAGGGCAATTCACCCCTCCACTTT.

This clone was picked up one time. The J gene is TRBJ1-1, the V gene TRBV3-1 (or the pseudogene TRBV3-2); a possible D gene is TRBD1 (6 bases). V gave up 3 bases and J gave up 3 bases, with 11 bases separating them. Germline V CDR1 and CDR2: LGHDT, YNNKEL (reference sequence). This CDR3 contains 14 residues. CDR3 region: CASSHGRGDTEAFF. Here the CDR3 DNA reads TGTGCCAGCAGCCACGGCAGGGGAGACACTGAAGCTTTCTTT.

The gene calls are TRBV15 and TRBJ2-1; the match to TRBD2 covers 8 bases. CDR3 length equals 16 residues. Unmatched junction bases numbered 8, after V lost 3 bases and J lost 4 bases. Per germline, CDR1 LNHNV and CDR2 YYDKDF (reference sequence). Here the CDR3 DNA reads TGTGCCACCAGCAGGAGGAGAGCGGGGGTGTACAATGAGCAGTTCTTC. It is translated as CATSRRRAGVYNEQFF.

V gene TRBV5-4 combines with J gene TRBJ1-2, with D perhaps TRBD1 (5 bases). Trimming pared 7 bases from V and 5 bases from J, leaving 15 bases between. The CDR3 consists of 13 residues. In germline, CDR1 is SGHNT, CDR2 YYREEE (reference sequence). CDR3 coding DNA: TGTGCCAGCCACCCCGGACAAGGGTATGGCTACACCTTC. It is translated as CASHPGQGYGYTF.

This chain connects TRBV11-3 to TRBJ2-2, with 10 bases matching TRBD1. The germline gives CDR1 SGHNT, CDR2 YENEEA. The length of the CDR3 is 16 residues. With 5 bases clipped from V and 6 bases from J, the junction kept 9 bases outside the gene matches. CDR3 sequence: CASSGRTGGLSGELFF. The CDR3 nucleotides are TGTGCCAGCAGCGGCCGGACAGGGGGTTTATCCGGGGAGCTGTTTTTT.

This clone has more than one count but fewer than ten. The chain couples TRBV6-5 to TRBJ2-7; TRBD1 is a possible D gene (6 bases). Germline loops: CDR1 MNHEY, CDR2 SVGAGI. The CDR3 has 14 residues. V lost 8 bases, J lost 1 base, and 15 bases lay in between. The CDR3 protein is CASAPQGASYEQYV. The CDR3 DNA sequence: TGTGCCAGCGCCCCACAGGGAGCGTCCTACGAGCAGTACGTC.

The chain carries TRBV5-1 and TRBJ1-3, with D possibly matching TRBD1 (5 bases). CDR3 length: 16 residues. Trimming took off 0 bases at V and 1 base at J, with 11 bases between the two ends. CDR1 is SGHRS and CDR2 is YFSETQ in the germline V gene. This CDR3 is CASSLGAGLSGNTIYF. The CDR3, as DNA: TGCGCCAGCAGCTTGGGAGCAGGGCTTTCTGGAAACACCATATATTTT.

The rearrangement links TRBV27 to TRBJ1-1, with D uncertain. Looked up from germline, CDR1 is MNHEY and CDR2 is SMNVEV (reference sequence). The CDR3 has 14 amino acids. Trimming cost V 0 bases and J 0 bases, with 5 bases left between them. The CDR3 DNA reads as TGTGCCAGCAGTTTATCCCGGGTGAACACTGAAGCTTTCTTT. This translates into CASSLSRVNTEAFF.

As concerns this clone: One end of the junction varies from germline; a read error may be responsible. V and J are TRBV7-9 and TRBJ1-3, with TRBD1 as a possible D gene (5 bases). CDR3 size: 16 residues. Germline-derived CDR1 and CDR2 are SEHNR and FQNEAQ (reference sequence). CDR3 residues: CASSLGGVLTGNTIYF. Written as DNA, the CDR3 is TGTGCCAGCAGCTTAGGGGGGGTCCTCACTGGCAACACCATATATTTT.

The chain uses TRBV11-2 and TRBJ2-3, with D perhaps TRBD2 (6 bases). CDR1 is SGHAT and CDR2 is FQNNGV in the germline V gene. The CDR3 is 16 amino acids. V gave up 4 bases and J gave up 1 base, with 15 bases separating them. The CDR3 region has the DNA TGTGCCAGCAGCTCCTGGCAGGGACTGGGCACAGATACGCAGTATTTT. Translated, it gives CASSSWQGLGTDTQYF. The variable domain in full, completed from reference TRBV11-2 and TRBJ2-3, reads EAGVAQSPRYKIIEKRQSVAFWCNPISGHATLYWYQQILGQGPKLLIQFQNNGVVDDSQLPKDRFSAERLKGVDSTLKIQPAKLEDSAVYLCASSSWQGLGTDTQYFGPGTRLTVL.

This clone is termed medium-sized. Other DNA sequences in this specimen translate into the identical CDR3. This chain links TRBV27 with TRBJ1-2, with D perhaps matching TRBD1 (6 bases). In germline, CDR1 is MNHEY, CDR2 SMNVEV (reference sequence). The CDR3 contains 12 residues. Between the trimmed V and J ends, which lost 7 bases and 7 bases, there was a span of 13 bases. The CDR3 region is CASKGGGRGYTF. The CDR3 DNA reads as TGTGCCAGCAAGGGTGGGGGCCGTGGCTACACCTTC.

V usage is TRBV5-1 and J usage is TRBJ1-4, with D unresolved. V gave up 0 bases and J gave up 3 bases, with 6 bases separating them. Per germline, CDR1 SGHRS and CDR2 YFSETQ. The CDR3 is 14 residues long. The chain's CDR3 is CASSLELPNEKLFF. The CDR3, as DNA: TGCGCCAGCAGCTTGGAACTGCCTAATGAAAAACTGTTTTTT.

This chain's CDR3 is CASSLQQGGGRTLYGYTF. The CDR3 nucleotides are TGCGCCAGCAGCCTTCAACAGGGCGGGGGACGGACCCTCTATGGCTACACCTTC. This chain links TRBV4-3 with TRBJ1-2; a possible D gene is TRBD1 (6 bases). The CDR3 is made up of 18 amino acids. With 4 bases removed from V and 4 bases from J, the gap between germline ends came to 25 bases. In germline, CDR1 is LGHNA, CDR2 YSLEER.

The chain has TRBV5-1 and TRBJ2-1; 8 nucleotides line up with TRBD2. V was pared by 0 bases and J by 5 bases, with 7 bases of the junction left unmatched. The CDR3 runs 16 residues. Germline CDR1 SGHRS, CDR2 YFSETQ. CDR3 nucleotides: TGCGCCAGCAGCTTGGTATTAGCGGGGCTAAACAATGAGCAGTTCTTC. The encoded protein is CASSLVLAGLNNEQFF.

This chain uses TRBV6-2 or TRBV6-3 with TRBJ2-5, with 11 bases fitting TRBD1. The CDR3 contains 20 residues. V lost 3 bases and J lost 2; bases outside the gene matches: 17. The germline V gene encodes CDR1 MNHEY and CDR2 SVGEGT. CDR3 region: CASSYGTGGFLTLNQETQYF. CDR3 coding DNA: TGTGCCAGCAGTTATGGGACAGGGGGTTTCTTAACCCTCAATCAAGAGACCCAGTACTTC.

The chain carries TRBV15 and TRBJ1-2, with a weak D call TRBD1 (6 bases). The V gene lost 3 bases and the J gene lost 3 bases, with 14 bases spanning the gap. CDR3 length: 15 residues. The germline V gene has CDR1 LNHNV and CDR2 YYDKDF (reference sequence). The CDR3 sequence: CATSSMGAGDYGYTF. The CDR3 DNA is TGTGCCACCAGCAGCATGGGCGCAGGGGACTATGGCTACACCTTC. The entire variable domain, with the rest obtained from reference TRBV15 and TRBJ1-2, is as follows: DAMVIQNPRYQVTQFGKPVTLSCSQTLNHNVMYWYQQKSSQAPKLLFHYYDKDFNNEADTPDNFQSRRPNTSFCFLDIRSPGLGDTAMYLCATSSMGAGDYGYTFGSGTRLTVV.

The chain recombines TRBV2 with TRBJ2-5; D may be TRBD2 (6 bases). The germline V gene has CDR1 SNHLY and CDR2 FYNNEI. The CDR3 length is 14 residues. The V and J ends lost 5 bases and 0 bases respectively, with 10 bases between them. DNA of the CDR3: TGTGCCAGCAGTCGGGGGACGTACCAAGAGACCCAGTACTTC. Protein: CASSRGTYQETQYF. Drawing the rest from reference TRBV2 and TRBJ2-5, the complete variable domain is EPEVTQTPSHQVTQMGQEVILRCVPISNHLYFYWYRQILGQKVEFLVSFYNNEISEKSEIFDDQFSVERPDGSNFTLKIRSTKLEDSAMYFCASSRGTYQETQYFGPGTRLLVL.

The V call is TRBV2, the J call TRBJ2-7; TRBD2 agrees at 12 bases. Per germline, CDR1 SNHLY and CDR2 FYNNEI. CDR3 length: 15 amino acids. With 6 bases clipped from V and 0 bases from J, the junction kept 3 bases outside the gene matches. The CDR3 reads CASSPTSGSSYEQYV. For the CDR3, the DNA is TGTGCCAGCAGCCCGACTAGCGGGAGCTCCTACGAGCAGTACGTC.

This chain uses TRBV18 with TRBJ2-7; 11 bases are shared with TRBD2. The CDR3 has 16 residues. Trimming cost V 3 bases and J 3 bases; bases outside gene matches: 7. CDR1 and CDR2 (germline): KGHSH, LQKENI. CDR3 sequence (DNA): TGTGCCAGCTCACCGTTTTTAGCGGGAGGGCACTACGAGCAGTACGTC. This gives the protein CASSPFLAGGHYEQYV.